The sequence of this T cell receptor (beta chain) was determined in a study of tumor-infiltrating lymphocytes in oesophageal squamous cell carcinoma. Each CDR3 protein gets one entry after TCRdb re-called the PCR reads with MiXCR. This table has 19,000 or so distinct CDR3 sequences, around two fifths appearing once. At least ten counts were recorded for this clonotype. This receptor was identified in a male donor with esophageal squamous cell carcinoma. The sequencing input was esophageal tumor tissue.

CDR3 residues: CASSPLQGALRAFF. CDR3 nucleotides: TGTGCCAGCAGCCCTCTACAGGGGGCCCTGAGGGCTTTCTTT. The chain carries TRBV27 and TRBJ1-1; 9 bases map to TRBD1. Trimming removed 6 bases from V and 11 bases from J; junction bases left unmatched: 13. This CDR3 is 14 amino acids long. Germline V gene lookup returns CDR1 MNHEY and CDR2 SMNVEV (reference sequence).